The rows below give T cell receptor beta chains drawn from one sample of a study of T cells after yellow fever vaccination. Via MiXCR, TCRdb re-called the 5' RACE reads, giving one row per CDR3 protein. Of about 10,000 distinct CDR3 sequences in the sample, 4% to 6% were seen once. The input for sequencing was PBMCs, either bulk or a sorted T-cell subset (CD4+, CD8+, memory, or dextramer-sorted; not recorded which), taken roughly 15 days after the first yellow fever vaccination. The receptors were sampled from a man younger than 35 who received the YFV17D yellow fever vaccine. The CDR3 runs from the conserved cysteine through the conserved F or W. The order of the fields is V gene, clone size, D gene, J gene, CDR3 DNA, CDR3 protein. D genes are given only for firm matches. Only some rows state a clone size, as once, few, many or a class for expanded clones.

TRBV7-2	medium-sized	NA	TRBJ2-3	TGTGCCAGCAGCTTAGGGGGGTACACAGATACGCAGTATTTT	CASSLGGYTDTQYF
TRBV7-2	many	NA	TRBJ2-3	TGTGCCAGCAGCCCCCTCCTAGGAGGCTTCACAGATACGCAGTATTTT	CASSPLLGGFTDTQYF
TRBV24-1	medium-sized	NA	TRBJ2-3	TGTGCCACCAGTGACAGTTCGGGCACAGATACGCAGTATTTT	CATSDSSGTDTQYF
TRBV5-4	medium-sized	NA	TRBJ2-2	TGTGCCAGCAGCCCGGACAGCTCAATCGGGGAGCTGTTTTTT	CASSPDSSIGELFF
TRBV5-6	many	TRBD1	TRBJ1-2	TGTGCCAGCAGCTTGGCAGGGGGCTCTGGCTACACCTTC	CASSLAGGSGYTF
TRBV9	medium-sized	NA	TRBJ2-5	TGTGCCAGCAGCGTAGCGAACCAAGAGACCCAGTACTTC	CASSVANQETQYF
TRBV20-1	many	NA	TRBJ1-4	TGCAGTGCCCAAAGGGCTAATGAAAAACTGTTTTTT	CSAQRANEKLFF
TRBV24-1	medium-sized	TRBD2	TRBJ2-1	TGTGCCACCAGTGATTTCGCGGGGGGCTCCTACAATGAGCAGTTCTTC	CATSDFAGGSYNEQFF
TRBV19	many	TRBD1	TRBJ2-5	TGTGCCAGTGCCAGACAGGGCACTCAAGAGACCCAGTACTTC	CASARQGTQETQYF
TRBV5-5	medium-sized	NA	TRBJ2-1	TGTGCCAGCAGCTGGGTCGGGAAAGACAATGAGCAGTTCTTC	CASSWVGKDNEQFF
TRBV5-4	many	NA	TRBJ2-2	TGTGCCAGCAGCTTGCGCACAGGGATAAACACCGGGGAGCTGTTTTTT	CASSLRTGINTGELFF
TRBV5-1	many	TRBD1	TRBJ1-1	TGCGCCAGCAGCTTTATTGGGACAGCGAACACTGAAGCTTTCTTT	CASSFIGTANTEAFF
TRBV2	many	NA	TRBJ2-3	TGTGCCAGCAGTGCTTACTGGGGGGATACGCAGTATTTT	CASSAYWGDTQYF
TRBV7-2	medium-sized	NA	TRBJ2-7	TGTGCCAGCAGCTTGGCGGGAACGGGCATTCCCTACGAGCAGTACTTC	CASSLAGTGIPYEQYF
TRBV6-2/TRBV6-3	few	TRBD1	TRBJ1-2	TGTGCCAGCAGGCCCCGGGACAGGGGATACGGCTACACCTTC	CASRPRDRGYGYTF
TRBV18	few	NA	TRBJ2-2	TGTGCCAGCTCACCGATCACAGCATCCACCGGGGAGCTGTTTTTT	CASSPITASTGELFF
TRBV7-2	medium-sized	TRBD2	TRBJ2-3	TGTGCCAGCAGCTGGCGCCTAGCGGGCCCAGATACGCAGTATTTT	CASSWRLAGPDTQYF
TRBV3-1	many	NA	TRBJ1-1	TGTGCCAGCAGCCTGACGGATACTGAAGCTTTCTTT	CASSLTDTEAFF
TRBV5-1	many	NA	TRBJ2-1	TGCGCCAGCAGCCCGGGACTCCACTCGTTGTACAATGAGCAGTTCTTC	CASSPGLHSLYNEQFF
TRBV7-7	medium-sized	NA	TRBJ2-1	TGTGCTAGCAGTGGGGTGGACAATGAGCAGTTCTTC	CASSGVDNEQFF
TRBV7-9	many	TRBD1	TRBJ2-5	TGTGCCAGCAGCGCGAGACAGGGTCGGGGCCAAGAGACCCAGTACTTC	CASSARQGRGQETQYF
TRBV6-8	NA	TRBD1	TRBJ1-1	TGTGCCAGCAGTTCCGGGACAGGGGAGAACACTGAAGCTTTCTTT	CASSSGTGENTEAFF
TRBV5-1	medium-sized	NA	TRBJ2-7	TGCGCCAGCCAAGGGCATAGCTCCTACGAGCAGTACTTC	CASQGHSSYEQYF
TRBV5-4	many	NA	TRBJ2-1	TGTGCCAGCAGCTTGGAGACTAGTCTCGACAATGAGCAGTTCTTC	CASSLETSLDNEQFF
TRBV29-1	many	TRBD1	TRBJ2-3	TGCAGCGTCGAGAAGGGGGCTCGGCAGCCAGATACGCAGTATTTT	CSVEKGARQPDTQYF
TRBV7-2	many	TRBD2	TRBJ2-5	TGTGCCAGCAGTCGATCGGGGGGGGGGGCTATCCAAGAGACCCAGTACTTC	CASSRSGGGAIQETQYF
TRBV20-1	many	NA	TRBJ1-2	TGCAGTGCTACCGACAACTACTATGGCTACACCTTC	CSATDNYYGYTF
TRBV12-3/TRBV12-4	once	TRBD2	TRBJ2-5	TGTGCCATCAGTTTAGCCCTGAGAGGGCTAGCGGGGACCCAAGAGACCCAGTACTTC	CAISLALRGLAGTQETQYF
TRBV5-1	medium-sized	TRBD2	TRBJ2-3	TGCGCCAGCAGCTTGGCAGGGGTAGCGGGGTCTCCAGATACGCAGTATTTT	CASSLAGVAGSPDTQYF
TRBV7-9	few	NA	TRBJ1-2	TGTGCCAGCAGCCGTACCTCTCCACTGATCAACTATGGCTACACCTTC	CASSRTSPLINYGYTF
TRBV12-3/TRBV12-4	many	NA	TRBJ2-6	TGTGCCAGCAGTTTTCGGGTTACTGGGGCCAACGTCCTGACTTTC	CASSFRVTGANVLTF
TRBV20-1	many	TRBD2	TRBJ2-1	TGCAGTGCTTGGACTAGCGGGGGGGCTTCGCAGTTCTTC	CSAWTSGGASQFF
TRBV12-3/TRBV12-4	many	NA	TRBJ2-5	TGTGCCAGCAGTTTAGGACTTAAAGGGACCCAGTACTTC	CASSLGLKGTQYF
TRBV18	many	TRBD1	TRBJ1-2	TGTGCCAGCTCAACAGGGGTACAAGTGTATGGCTACACCTTC	CASSTGVQVYGYTF
TRBV19	many	NA	TRBJ1-2	TGTGCCAGCTCGTTTACGGTACAGAACTATGGCTACACCTTC	CASSFTVQNYGYTF
TRBV4-3	many	NA	TRBJ2-3	TGCGCCAGCAGCCAACTCGCAAGCGGCGTCGGAGATACGCAGTATTTT	CASSQLASGVGDTQYF
TRBV9	medium-sized	NA	TRBJ1-2	TGTGCCAGCAGCCCAAATGCCTCCCCTAACTATGGCTACACCTTC	CASSPNASPNYGYTF
TRBV7-9	many	NA	TRBJ1-5	TGTGCCAGCAGCACCGCGGGCGGCAATCAGCCCCAGCATTTT	CASSTAGGNQPQHF
TRBV7-2	many	TRBD2	TRBJ2-7	TGTGCCAGCAGCCGAGATGCCGGGACTAGTAACTACGAGCAGTACTTC	CASSRDAGTSNYEQYF
TRBV12-3/TRBV12-4	medium-sized	NA	TRBJ1-6	TGTGCCAGCAGTTTTGATCGGGGGGCAAGATCACCCCTCCACTTT	CASSFDRGARSPLHF
TRBV5-1	medium-sized	TRBD1	TRBJ2-5	TGCGCCAGCAGATATTCGACAGGGGCAGAGACCCAGTACTTC	CASRYSTGAETQYF